This T cell receptor (beta chain) derives from a study of blood T cells in healthy people across ages. Study-level background: Using template switching, researchers captured about one barcoded beta molecule for each two T cells.

Per individual sample, total RNA of at least 5 micrograms was extracted. Trimming removed 4 bases from V and 6 bases from J, with 12 bases in between. CDR3 length: 12 amino acids. Germline V gene lookup returns CDR1 SQVTM and CDR2 ANQGSEA. Together with a sample-barcoded 5' primer, a J-beta primer mix was included in a second PCR lasting about 6 to 12 cycles. Each cDNA molecule carried a tag from a template-switch adaptor that contained 12 random nucleotides. Via MiXCR, TCRdb re-called the 5' RACE reads, giving one row per CDR3 protein. The repertoire holds approximately 1,000,000 distinct CDR3 sequences, around two fifths seen once, with 13% in the top ten. This clonotype was counted between two and nine times.

The TCR comes from a man aged 18-30 years in good health. Sequenced: blood. The V gene is TRBV29-1, the J gene TRBJ1-1, with D possibly being TRBD1 (5 bases). This chain's CDR3 is CSVGSAGAEAFF. In DNA form, the CDR3 reads TGCAGCGTTGGGTCAGCGGGGGCTGAAGCTTTCTTT.